This TCR beta chain is drawn from a study of cytomegalovirus exposure and HLA in healthy donors. Study-wide background: Samples from HLA-typed donors yielded about 85 million unique TCRs in an early data release.

This clone came up once. Its antigen is unidentified. CDR3 size: 15 residues. J gave up 5 bases and V 3 bases, and 9 bases lay outside the gene matches. Germline CDR1 is LGHNA and CDR2 is YSLEER. Findings of the study overall: A highly shared variant cluster was judged a likely technical artifact.

The PCR had 60 Vbeta and 13 Jbeta primers. The repertoire was sequenced with immunoSEQ multiplex PCR; TCRdb's copy has only in-frame clones and lacks some. The table includes about 180,000 clones, 77% detected once. The chain uses TRBV4-3 and TRBJ2-5, with TRBD2 matching over 7 bases. Sequenced: PBMCs. This sequence originates from a man aged 18 to 30 in good health and CMV-seronegative. CDR3 in DNA: TGCGCCAGCAGCCACCCTACCCGGGGAGGGGAGACCCAGTACTTC. Protein sequence: CASSHPTRGGETQYF.